This record covers a single T cell receptor (beta chain). The CDR3 has 15 residues. Germline assignment: CDR1 MGHRA and CDR2 YSYEKL. Trimming stripped 1 base from V and 8 bases from J, with 17 bases between. This sample is drawn from a study of blood T cell repertoires in COVID-19. Study information: Donors in the United States, Italy and Spain gave samples during acute or convalescent COVID-19.

Some clones are missing from TCRdb's copy, which holds only in-frame ones; the method was immunoSEQ multiplex PCR. The sample includes about 45,000 clones, over 85% seen only once; the top ten take roughly 0.35%. A Seattle source enrolled patients during active infection and followed them longitudinally. This receptor was obtained from a middle-aged man with COVID-19, enrolled during active disease. Sequencing input: peripheral blood. V usage is TRBV4-1 and J usage is TRBJ1-2; the D gene is possibly TRBD1 (5 bases). The CDR3 region is CASSQGAAGVRGYTF. The CDR3 coding sequence is TGCGCCAGCAGCCAAGGGGCCGCGGGGGTCAGGGGCTACACCTTC.